The 19 T cell receptor beta chains below were found in one sample sequenced in a study of CD8+ T cells in alopecia areata. TCR sequencing used cDNA made by reverse transcription of extracted RNA. Produced via immunoSEQ multiplex PCR; TCRdb's table is partial and in-frame only. The sample gives roughly 110,000 clones, around 53% of which show up once; more than 9% is in the top ten. Described treatment: oral pan-JAK inhibitor, 5-10 mg twice daily. The sample was CD8+ T cells sorted from blood, taken at week 24, from a patient treated with tofacitinib. The receptors here all came from a human donor with alopecia areata.

The chain is built from TRBV7-3 and TRBJ2-1; 8 positions agree with TRBD1. With 0 bases clipped from V and 5 bases from J, the junction kept 6 bases outside the gene matches. The CDR3 is 16 residues long. Germline loops: CDR1 SGHTA, CDR2 FQGTGA. The CDR3 loop reads CASSLTVRQGNNEQFF. In DNA, the CDR3 is TGTGCCAGCAGCTTAACCGTCCGACAGGGGAACAATGAGCAGTTCTTC.

V usage is TRBV27 and J usage is TRBJ2-7; 8 bases are shared with TRBD1. Germline lookup yields CDR1 MNHEY and CDR2 SMNVEV (reference sequence). The CDR3 consists of 13 residues. V was pared by 10 bases and J by 3 bases, with 8 bases of the junction left unmatched. In DNA form, the CDR3 reads TGTGCCACTCGGACAGGGAAGGGCTACGAGCAGTACTTC. Translated: CATRTGKGYEQYF.

This chain links TRBV13 with TRBJ2-1; D possibly corresponds to TRBD1 (5 bases). The CDR3 totals 16 residues. CDR1 and CDR2 from the germline V gene are PRHDT and FYEKMQ (reference sequence). V lost 1 base and J 6 bases, leaving 16 bases between the germline ends. The CDR3 coding sequence is TGTGCCAGCAGCTTAGACCCAGGGAAAGTAGGCAATGAGCAGTTCTTC. This translates into CASSLDPGKVGNEQFF.

In regard to this clone: The same CDR3 also results from other DNA sequences found in this sample. The chain has TRBV7-8 and TRBJ2-3, with D maybe TRBD1 (5 bases). Germline V gives CDR1 SGHVS, CDR2 FQNEAQ. The CDR3 has 15 amino acids. V lost 1 base and J lost 1, with 9 bases in between. Here the CDR3 reads CASSLGLGGTDTQYF. In DNA form, the CDR3 reads TGTGCCAGCAGCTTAGGGCTAGGGGGCACAGATACGCAGTATTTT.

The chain has TRBV6-1 and TRBJ2-3, with a tentative D call TRBD1 (7 bases). Deletions cut 6 bases from V and 2 bases from J, with 12 bases between. The CDR3 has 14 amino acids. CDR1 is MNHNS, CDR2 SASEGT, per germline. DNA of the CDR3: TGTGCCAGCAGCGAGGAGGGGGCCACAGATACGCAGTATTTT. Translating it yields CASSEEGATDTQYF.

The chain combines TRBV10-3 with TRBJ1-2; D may be TRBD1 (6 bases). From germline, CDR1 is ENHRY and CDR2 SYGVKD. The CDR3 runs to 12 residues. Trimming stripped 3 bases from V and 6 bases from J, with 8 bases between. CDR3: CAISEGQNGYTF. CDR3 in DNA: TGTGCCATCAGTGAAGGACAGAATGGCTACACCTTC.

DNA of the CDR3: TGTGCCAGCAGCCAACTAGCGGGGTACGGAGAGACCCAGTACTTC. This translates into CASSQLAGYGETQYF. The genes are TRBV7-6 and TRBJ2-5; 10 bases map to TRBD2. The ends lost 5 bases at V and 4 bases at J; junction bases unmatched: 7. There are 15 residues in the CDR3. The germline CDR1 and CDR2 sequences are SGHVS and FNYEAQ.

The rearrangement links TRBV7-9 to TRBJ1-1; D is unclear. The V gene's germline CDR1 is SEHNR and CDR2 FQNEAQ (reference sequence). Trimming removed 5 bases at V and 8 bases at J, with 12 bases between. There are 12 residues in the CDR3. The CDR3 sequence: CASSPGRKEAFF. The CDR3 nucleotides are TGTGCCAGCAGCCCCGGACGGAAAGAAGCTTTCTTT.

The chain carries TRBV6-1 and TRBJ2-7; possible D gene TRBD2, 5 bases. The germline V and J ends were trimmed by 8 bases and 4 bases, with 21 bases remaining between them. This CDR3 contains 15 residues. Germline V lookup: CDR1 MNHNS, CDR2 SASEGT. The CDR3 region is CASGLGDELAYEQYF. For the CDR3, the DNA is TGTGCCAGCGGGCTGGGAGACGAATTGGCGTACGAGCAGTACTTC.

This clone was counted between two and nine times. The chain links TRBV6-5 to TRBJ2-7; the match to TRBD2 covers 13 bases. The junction had 4 bases not matched to a gene; V was cut back by 6 bases and J by 5 bases. From germline, CDR1 is MNHEY and CDR2 SVGAGI. This CDR3 contains 14 residues. The CDR3 is CASSNGLAGDEQYF. CDR3 DNA: TGTGCCAGCAGCAACGGACTAGCGGGGGACGAGCAGTACTTC.

This clone has more than one count but fewer than ten. The chain carries TRBV5-6 and TRBJ2-3, with a possible D match to TRBD2 (6 bases). The CDR3 is 13 amino acids. Germline V gives CDR1 SGHDT, CDR2 YYEEEE. Trimming left V 1 base short and J 5 bases short, with 8 bases between. The CDR3 loop is CASSLRGGDTQYF. DNA of the CDR3: TGTGCCAGCAGCTTGCGGGGAGGAGATACGCAGTATTTT.

The chain couples TRBV11-2 to TRBJ1-5, with TRBD1 as a possible D gene (6 bases). This CDR3 spans 14 amino acids. The V gene's germline CDR1 is SGHAT and CDR2 FQNNGV. Trimming cost V 5 bases and J 7 bases, with 15 bases left between them. The CDR3 spells CASSGGPPRQPQHF. The CDR3 DNA reads as TGTGCCAGCAGCGGGGGGCCGCCGCGACAGCCCCAGCATTTT.

A word on this clone: Other DNA sequences in the same sample also yield this CDR3. The chain's CDR3 is CASSSTGSNQPQHF. CDR3 bases: TGTGCCAGCAGTTCGACAGGCTCCAATCAGCCCCAGCATTTT. V is TRBV27 and J is TRBJ1-5; D is possibly TRBD1 (6 bases). The germline V gene encodes CDR1 MNHEY and CDR2 SMNVEV (reference sequence). V was pared by 4 bases and J by 3 bases, with 10 bases between. There are 14 residues in the CDR3.

The chain combines TRBV19 with TRBJ1-3, with D unresolved. The CDR3 sequence is 13 residues long. The V end lost 10 bases, the J end lost 5 bases, and 15 bases lay between the germline ends. Germline values: CDR1 LNHDA, CDR2 SQIVND (reference sequence). This CDR3 is CATSSTFRNTIYF. The CDR3 nucleotides are TGTGCCACCTCCTCCACCTTCAGAAACACCATATATTTT.

This rearrangement joins TRBV7-9 to TRBJ2-7, with D possibly being TRBD2 (6 bases). Trimming shortened V by 5 bases and J by 5 bases, and 19 bases separated the two germline ends. Germline CDR1 SEHNR, CDR2 FQNEAQ (reference sequence). This CDR3 region has 15 residues. CDR3 bases: TGTGCCAGCAGCATCGCAGGGACTCTTCTAGACGAGCAGTACTTC. Protein: CASSIAGTLLDEQYF.

A few counts support this clone. The rearrangement uses TRBV7-2 and TRBJ2-7; D not resolved. V was cut by 5 bases and J by 4 bases, with 6 bases left in between. CDR1 is SGHTA and CDR2 is FQGNSA in the germline V gene. The CDR3 contains 11 residues. CDR3 in amino acids: CASSHGYEQYF. The CDR3 nucleotides read TGTGCCAGCAGCCACGGATACGAGCAGTACTTC.

The rearrangement links TRBV5-1 to TRBJ2-3; D may be TRBD2 (5 bases). V lost 0 bases, J lost 0 bases, and 8 bases lay in between. Germline V gene sequence: CDR1 SGHRS, CDR2 YFSETQ. The CDR3 is 15 amino acids. DNA of the CDR3: TGCGCCAGCAGCTTGGCCCGGGATAGCACAGATACGCAGTATTTT. Amino acid sequence: CASSLARDSTDTQYF.

This clone has more than one count but fewer than ten. This chain uses TRBV10-3 with TRBJ2-5, with a tentative D call TRBD1 (6 bases). V shed 3 bases and J shed 5 bases, with 13 bases lying between them. The CDR3 spans 14 residues. Germline V gene lookup returns CDR1 ENHRY and CDR2 SYGVKD. The CDR3 protein is CAISELSGAETQYF. The CDR3, as DNA: TGTGCCATCAGTGAATTATCAGGGGCGGAGACCCAGTACTTC.

The rearrangement joins TRBV13 to TRBJ2-5, with a possible D match to TRBD1 (5 bases). V dropped 4 bases and J dropped 4 bases, with 13 bases sitting between them. Germline V gene lookup returns CDR1 PRHDT and CDR2 FYEKMQ (reference sequence). This CDR3 comprises 14 residues. DNA of the CDR3: TGTGCCAGCAGCTCCAGGGAACTGGGAGAGACCCAGTACTTC. Translation: CASSSRELGETQYF.